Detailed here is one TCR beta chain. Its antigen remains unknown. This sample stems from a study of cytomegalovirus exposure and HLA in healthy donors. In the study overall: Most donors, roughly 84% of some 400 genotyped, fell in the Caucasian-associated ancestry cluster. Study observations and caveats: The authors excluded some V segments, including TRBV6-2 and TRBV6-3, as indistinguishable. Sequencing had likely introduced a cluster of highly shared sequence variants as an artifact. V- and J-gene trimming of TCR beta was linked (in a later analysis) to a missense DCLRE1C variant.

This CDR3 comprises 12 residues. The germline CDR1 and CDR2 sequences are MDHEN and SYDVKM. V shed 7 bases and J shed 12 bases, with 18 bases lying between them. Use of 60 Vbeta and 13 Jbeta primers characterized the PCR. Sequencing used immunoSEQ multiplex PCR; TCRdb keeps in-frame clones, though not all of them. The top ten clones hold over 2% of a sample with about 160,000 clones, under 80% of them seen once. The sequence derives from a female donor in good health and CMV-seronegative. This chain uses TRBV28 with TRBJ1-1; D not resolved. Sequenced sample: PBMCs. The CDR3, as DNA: TGTGCCAGCACCCCATCACGGGGTTTGTCTTTCTTT. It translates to CASTPSRGLSFF.